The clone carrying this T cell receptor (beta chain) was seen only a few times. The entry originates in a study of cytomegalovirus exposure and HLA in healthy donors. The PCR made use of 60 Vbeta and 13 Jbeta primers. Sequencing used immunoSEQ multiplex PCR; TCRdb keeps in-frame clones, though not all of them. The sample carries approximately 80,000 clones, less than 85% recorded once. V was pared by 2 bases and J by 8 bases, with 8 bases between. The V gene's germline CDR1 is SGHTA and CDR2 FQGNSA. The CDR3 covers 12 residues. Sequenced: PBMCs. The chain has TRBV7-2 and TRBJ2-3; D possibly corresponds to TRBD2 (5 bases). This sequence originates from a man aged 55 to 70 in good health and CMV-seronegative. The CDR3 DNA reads TGTGCCAGCAGCTTAATCGAGGGTACGCAGTATTTT. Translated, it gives CASSLIEGTQYF.